The clone carrying this T cell receptor (beta chain) was observed a single time. Antigen specificity is unknown. V was shortened by 4 bases and J by 4 bases, with 10 bases between the two germline ends. Germline values: CDR1 MNHEY, CDR2 SVGAGI. This CDR3 has 13 residues. The protocol was immunoSEQ multiplex PCR, while the TCRdb copy is restricted to in-frame clones and leaves out a portion. The repertoire consists of 150,000 to 200,000 clones, with around 87% occurring once and the leading ten covering about 2.5%. This sample was taken from a study of T cell responses to AZD1222 COVID-19 vaccine. Points from the study as a whole: Clonal diversity was possibly underestimated, and white British individuals and females predominated among donors.

The input for sequencing was peripheral blood, taken on day 0 of MenACWY control vaccination. This chain links TRBV6-5 with TRBJ1-2; D remains ambiguous. The receptor comes from an adult in good health. CDR3 DNA sequence: TGTGCCAGCAGTTCGGCAGAAACCTATGGCTACACCTTC. It is translated as CASSSAETYGYTF.